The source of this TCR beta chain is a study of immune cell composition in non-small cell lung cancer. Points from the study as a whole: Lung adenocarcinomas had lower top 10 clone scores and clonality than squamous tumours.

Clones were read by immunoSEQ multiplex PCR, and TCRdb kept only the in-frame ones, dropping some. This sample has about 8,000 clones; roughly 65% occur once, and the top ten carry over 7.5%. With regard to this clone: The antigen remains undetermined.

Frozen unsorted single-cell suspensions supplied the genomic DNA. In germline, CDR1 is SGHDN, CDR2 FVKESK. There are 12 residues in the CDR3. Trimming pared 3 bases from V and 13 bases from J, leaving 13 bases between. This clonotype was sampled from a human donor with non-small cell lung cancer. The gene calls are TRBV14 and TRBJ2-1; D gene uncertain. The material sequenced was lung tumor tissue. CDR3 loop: CASSHYDWNQFF. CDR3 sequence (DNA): TGTGCCAGCAGCCACTATGACTGGAACCAGTTCTTC.